A single T cell receptor beta chain is shown here with its context. Compared with germline, one end of the junction differs, possibly owing to a read error. Researchers generated TCR beta cDNA from roughly 500 ng of total RNA, relying on a constant-region primer. ARM-PCR was slightly modified, and three nested multiplex PCR rounds with it gave rise to the TCR beta libraries. TRBV1-TRBV30 forward and Cbeta reverse primers drove the first two roughly 9-cycle rounds. MiXCR, applied by TCRdb to the multiplex PCR reads, yields one record per CDR3 protein. In the table there are roughly 120,000 distinct CDR3 sequences, 64% of which are singletons. The CDR3 consists of 13 residues. The germline gives CDR1 SQVTM, CDR2 ANQGSEA. The sample originates from a study of tumor-infiltrating lymphocytes in primary liver carcinoma. About the study: Sequencing of the samples generated roughly 3.65 to 8 million productive TCRbeta reads, with similar yields across tissue types.

Without any cell sorting, roughly 18-34 mg of bulk tissue yielded co-extracted RNA and DNA. Sequencing used liver tumor tissue from sampling region 3. The sample's subset: tumor region T3, left-lateral pole. This clonotype was obtained from a woman between 55 and 75 years old with primary liver carcinoma and hepatitis B virus infection. V and J are TRBV29-1 and TRBJ2-3; the D gene is possibly TRBD2 (5 bases). CDR3 in DNA: TGCAGCGTTGACGGTGGAGGCATAGATACACAGTATTTT. Translating gives CSVDGGGIDTQYF.